Listed below are T cell receptor beta chains from one sample, sequenced in a study of technical replicates of blood from a few donors. Sequenced by immunoSEQ multiplex PCR; TCRdb stores in-frame clones only, minus some. The sample shows under 90,000 clones, around 97% of them seen only once. Sequences were obtained from T cells isolated from PBMCs. The source is a human donor in good health. The CDR3 runs from the conserved cysteine through the conserved F or W. Fields, in order: V gene, D gene, clone size, CDR3 length, J gene, CDR3 protein, CDR3 DNA. A D gene is named only where the DNA matches it firmly. Clone sizes are given selectively: once, few, many, or a class where the clone is expanded.

TRBV6-1	TRBD1	-	15	TRBJ2-7	CASSLDRGPLYEQYF	TGTGCCAGCAGTCTTGACAGGGGCCCACTCTACGAGCAGTACTTC
TRBV6-1	-	-	13	TRBJ2-7	CASREASSYEQYF	TGTGCCAGCAGAGAGGCCAGCTCCTACGAGCAGTACTTC
TRBV6-1	-	-	15	TRBJ1-5	CASEWGVVDNQPQHF	TGTGCCAGCGAATGGGGGGTGGTCGACAATCAGCCCCAGCATTTT
TRBV6-1	TRBD1	few	16	TRBJ1-5	CASSGLDRSSNQPQHF	TGTGCCAGCAGTGGTCTGGACAGGTCTAGCAATCAGCCCCAGCATTTT
TRBV28	-	-	15	TRBJ2-3	CASSLLGARTDTQYF	TGTGCCAGCAGTTTACTAGGGGCCCGCACAGATACGCAGTATTTT
TRBV27	-	-	14	TRBJ2-7	CASSSDWDENEQYF	TGTGCCAGCAGTTCGGACTGGGATGAGAACGAGCAGTACTTC
TRBV30	TRBD2	-	13	TRBJ2-4	CAWGRALLNIQYF	TGTGCCTGGGGGAGGGCCCTCTTAAACATTCAGTACTTC
TRBV30	TRBD1	-	15	TRBJ2-1	CAWSAGTGEHNEQFF	TGTGCCTGGAGTGCCGGGACAGGTGAGCACAATGAGCAGTTCTTC
TRBV2	-	-	13	TRBJ1-5	CASSDRGNQPQHF	TGTGCCAGCAGCGACAGAGGCAATCAGCCCCAGCATTTT
TRBV7-6	TRBD1	-	15	TRBJ2-3	CASSLAGGDSDTQYF	TGTGCCAGCAGCTTAGCAGGGGGCGATTCAGATACGCAGTATTTT
TRBV7-2	-	-	15	TRBJ1-4	CASSRNGGYNEKLFF	TGTGCCAGCAGCCGAAACGGGGGGTATAATGAAAAACTGTTTTTT
TRBV5-1	-	-	15	TRBJ1-3	CASSTETGTGNTIYF	TGCGCCAGCAGCACGGAAACAGGTACTGGAAACACCATATATTTT
TRBV7-2	TRBD1	-	14	TRBJ2-7	CASSLYRTGDEQYF	TGTGCCAGCAGCCTATACCGGACAGGGGACGAGCAGTACTTC
TRBV6-6	-	-	14	TRBJ1-1	CASSYSTGSTEAFF	TGTGCCAGCAGTTACTCAACAGGGAGCACTGAAGCTTTCTTT
TRBV19	TRBD1	-	15	TRBJ2-7	CASGPGTGSSYEQYF	TGTGCCAGTGGTCCCGGGACAGGGAGTTCCTACGAGCAGTACTTC